Listed below are T cell receptor beta chains from one sample, sequenced in a study of T-cell memory formation after mild COVID-19. TCRdb reanalysed the 5' RACE reads using MiXCR and keeps one entry per CDR3 protein. The table has just under 550,000 distinct CDR3 sequences, around 20% seen once. The sequenced material came from PBMCs or a T cell subset sorted from them (not recorded which). Receptors were obtained from an adult woman who had mild COVID-19 (a few samples of this study predate the infection). Cell type and time point are not known. The CDR3 runs from the conserved cysteine through the conserved F or W. The order of the fields is clone size, D gene, V gene, J gene, CDR3 DNA, CDR3 protein. A D gene is named only where the DNA matches it firmly. Size values are once, few and many counts, or a class for expanded clones, and some rows have none.

few	TRBD2	TRBV5-6	TRBJ2-3	TGTGCCAGCAGCTTTCCGACTAGCGGGGGGGACACAGATACGCAGTATTTT	CASSFPTSGGDTDTQYF
-	-	TRBV29-1	TRBJ1-2	TGCAGCGTTGGGGGTCGTGGAGGCTACACCTTC	CSVGGRGGYTF
-	-	TRBV29-1	TRBJ2-2	TGCAGCGTTGTTTTGGACACCGGGGAGCTGTTTTTT	CSVVLDTGELFF
few	-	TRBV12-3/TRBV12-4	TRBJ2-3	TGTGCCAGCACTCCAGGCGTCCTCACAGATACGCAGTATTTT	CASTPGVLTDTQYF
-	TRBD2	TRBV7-9	TRBJ2-1	TGTGCCAGCAGTTCCCTAGCGGGGGGGCTCTCTGAGCAGTTCTTC	CASSSLAGGLSEQFF
-	TRBD2	TRBV7-9	TRBJ2-1	TGTGCCAGCAGCTTAGGATCGGGACTAGCGTTCAATGAGCAGTTCTTC	CASSLGSGLAFNEQFF
few	-	TRBV6-1	TRBJ1-5	TGTGCCAGCGCTTACGGGGGCGGTCAGCCCCAGCATTTT	CASAYGGGQPQHF
few	TRBD2	TRBV5-6	TRBJ2-1	TGTGCCAGCAGCTTGGCACTAGCGGTAAATGAGCAGTTCTTC	CASSLALAVNEQFF
many	-	TRBV7-9	TRBJ2-3	TGTGCCAGCAGCCCCGGGCTAGCGCACAAGATAACAGATACGCAGTATTTT	CASSPGLAHKITDTQYF
few	TRBD2	TRBV18	TRBJ2-3	TGTGCCAGCTCACCACCGAGGACGCCGGGACTAGCCGCGGATACGCAGTATTTT	CASSPPRTPGLAADTQYF
once	TRBD1	TRBV3-1	TRBJ1-5	TGTGCCAGCAGCGCGAGACAGGGGTTACATCAGCCCCAGCATTTT	CASSARQGLHQPQHF
few	-	TRBV9	TRBJ2-1	TGTGCCAGCAGCCGGGTTGGGGGACCGATCAATGAGCAGTTCTTC	CASSRVGGPINEQFF
few	TRBD2	TRBV24-1	TRBJ2-3	TGTGCCACCAGTGATTTGGGGGGACTAGCGGGAGCGCGAGATACGCAGTATTTT	CATSDLGGLAGARDTQYF
few	-	TRBV6-1	TRBJ2-5	TGTGCCAGCAGTGGGGGGGCCAAAGAGACCCAGTACTTC	CASSGGAKETQYF
few	TRBD2	TRBV6-2/TRBV6-3	TRBJ2-5	TGTGCCAGCAGTTACTACGGCGGGGAGGGGGAGACCCAGTACTTC	CASSYYGGEGETQYF
few	TRBD2	TRBV12-5	TRBJ2-3	TGTGCTAGTGGTGTACGGGAGGGGGATACGCAGTATTTT	CASGVREGDTQYF
-	TRBD2	TRBV5-1	TRBJ2-3	TGCGCCAGCAGCCCCCTACTAGCGACTAGCACAGATACGCAGTATTTT	CASSPLLATSTDTQYF
-	-	TRBV18	TRBJ2-3	TGTGCCAGCTCACCACAGGCCCTAAAGGCCACAGATACGCAGTATTTT	CASSPQALKATDTQYF
-	TRBD2	TRBV7-6	TRBJ2-1	TGTGCCAGCAGCTTCGCGGGGGGTGAGCAGTTCTTC	CASSFAGGEQFF
-	TRBD2	TRBV12-3/TRBV12-4	TRBJ2-2	TGTGCCAGCAGGGGGGGGACTGAAAACACCGGGGAGCTGTTTTTT	CASRGGTENTGELFF
few	-	TRBV12-3/TRBV12-4	TRBJ2-3	TGTGCCAGCAGTGCGCGGGGCGGGCCCAGAGGTCCCCCAGATACGCAGTATTTT	CASSARGGPRGPPDTQYF
-	TRBD2	TRBV7-9	TRBJ2-2	TGTGCCAGCAGCCTCTCCGGGACTACGAACACCGGGGAGCTGTTTTTT	CASSLSGTTNTGELFF
few	-	TRBV7-2	TRBJ2-5	TGTGCCAGCAGCGTCTTTGGAGAGACCCAGTACTTC	CASSVFGETQYF
-	-	TRBV6-2/TRBV6-3	TRBJ2-7	TGTGCCAGCAGCCGACTCCGTCCCTACGAGCAGTACTTC	CASSRLRPYEQYF
-	TRBD2	TRBV3-1	TRBJ2-4	TGTGCCAGCAGCCCCTCGGTCGGGGGGAACATTCAGTACTTC	CASSPSVGGNIQYF
-	-	TRBV20-1	TRBJ1-5	TGCAGTGCTAGAGGCCGGACGGGTCTGGGCTCCAATCAGCCCCAGCATTTT	CSARGRTGLGSNQPQHF
few	TRBD2	TRBV29-1	TRBJ2-2	TGCAGCGCCGGGGGAGCGGGATACACCGGGGAGCTGTTTTTT	CSAGGAGYTGELFF
few	TRBD2	TRBV29-1	TRBJ2-2	TGCAGCGTTGAAATCGTGGGAGGTTCTAGCGGGGGGTTCACCGGGGAGCTGTTTTTT	CSVEIVGGSSGGFTGELFF
few	TRBD1	TRBV5-1	TRBJ2-7	TGCGCCAGCAGCTTAGGGCAGGGGGATTCCTACGAGCAGTACTTC	CASSLGQGDSYEQYF
few	TRBD1	TRBV20-1	TRBJ2-1	TGCAGTGCGAAGCAGGGGGCTTCGCAGTTCTTC	CSAKQGASQFF
once	TRBD1	TRBV24-1	TRBJ2-1	TGTGCCACCAGTGATTGGGACAGGGCCAATGAGCAGTTCTTC	CATSDWDRANEQFF
-	TRBD1	TRBV6-2/TRBV6-3	TRBJ2-7	TGTGCCAGCAGTTACAGCCCCTGGACAGGGGGCGTCGTCTCCATATATGGGGAGCAGTACTTC	CASSYSPWTGGVVSIYGEQYF
-	-	TRBV5-1	TRBJ1-1	TGCGCCAGCAGCCGGATGGGGTTTGAAGCTTTCTTT	CASSRMGFEAFF
-	-	TRBV12-3/TRBV12-4	TRBJ2-2	TGTGCCAGCTCCTGGGGGGCCACCGGGGAGCTGTTTTTT	CASSWGATGELFF
few	-	TRBV5-5	TRBJ2-7	TGTGCCAGCATCCTGGACAGTCGTCAATACGAGCAGTACTTC	CASILDSRQYEQYF
-	TRBD1	TRBV4-1	TRBJ2-7	TGCGCCAGCAGCCGCGGGACAGGGTCCTACGAGCAGTACTTC	CASSRGTGSYEQYF
-	TRBD1	TRBV6-5	TRBJ1-2	TGTGCCAGCAGACCGGGACAGGGATATGGCTACACCTTC	CASRPGQGYGYTF
-	-	TRBV12-3/TRBV12-4	TRBJ2-1	TGTGCCAGCAGTATGGGACAAAACTACAATGAGCAGTTCTTC	CASSMGQNYNEQFF
many	-	TRBV5-1	TRBJ2-2	TGCGCCAGCAGCTTTAGGGCAATACCCGCCGGCGGGGAGCTGTTTTTT	CASSFRAIPAGGELFF
-	TRBD1	TRBV18	TRBJ2-7	TGTGCCAGCTCGAGACAGGGGATCTCCTACGAGCAGTACTTC	CASSRQGISYEQYF
-	-	TRBV5-1	TRBJ1-3	-	CASSFAGGTTASPDRVSF
-	TRBD1	TRBV6-5	TRBJ2-3	TGTGCCAGCAGTAACTACAGGGGGCTGAGCACAGATACGCAGTATTTT	CASSNYRGLSTDTQYF
-	-	TRBV7-3	TRBJ2-1	TGTGCCAGCAGCTGGGCGGGCCCCTCCTACAATGAGCAGTTCTTC	CASSWAGPSYNEQFF
few	-	TRBV29-1	TRBJ1-1	TGCAGCGTCGTCCCGGGACTCCAGAACACTGAAGCTTTCTTT	CSVVPGLQNTEAFF
-	TRBD1	TRBV14	TRBJ2-7	TGTGCCAGCAGCCAAGTCGCGGGACAGGGGCCTTTTCTTAGCTCCTACGAGCAGTACTTC	CASSQVAGQGPFLSSYEQYF
-	-	TRBV3-1	TRBJ2-1	TGTGCCAGCAGCCAAGGTCGTGAGACTAGGGGGTTTGAGCAGTTCTTC	CASSQGRETRGFEQFF
-	-	TRBV2	TRBJ2-6	TGTGCCAGCACCCGAGGCTCTGGGGCCAACGTCCTGACTTTC	CASTRGSGANVLTF
few	-	TRBV27	TRBJ2-1	TGTGCCAGCAGTTCAGTCCTGGCAAGTTACAATGAGCAGTTCTTC	CASSSVLASYNEQFF
-	-	TRBV12-3/TRBV12-4	TRBJ2-2	TGTGCCAGCTCGGGACCGATGAACACCGGGGAGCTGTTTTTT	CASSGPMNTGELFF